This T cell receptor (beta chain) is drawn from a study of lymphopenia after photon versus proton radiotherapy. Broader study findings: Only patients who died were analyzed for survival; proton advantage is unproven. Post-nadir diversity loss with photons came from oligoclonal expansion, particularly CD8+ Temra cells.

This table comes from immunoSEQ multiplex PCR, and its TCRdb copy is limited to in-frame clones, with some not included. Of approximately 65,000 clones in the sample, over 70% were seen once. Germline CDR1 reads SGHTA; CDR2 reads FQGTGA. V was clipped by 2 bases and J by 4 bases; unmatched bases: 6. The CDR3 loop spans 15 amino acids. In the case of this clone: The antigen is not known.

The V call is TRBV7-3, the J call TRBJ2-5, with TRBD2 identical over 8 bases. The sequence was obtained from an older man with esophageal cancer. Sample: peripheral blood, taken from a patient treated with proton-based radiotherapy. CDR3 coding DNA: TGTGCCAGCAGCTTAGCCGGGACTAGGGGAGAGACCCAGTACTTC. Encoded protein: CASSLAGTRGETQYF.